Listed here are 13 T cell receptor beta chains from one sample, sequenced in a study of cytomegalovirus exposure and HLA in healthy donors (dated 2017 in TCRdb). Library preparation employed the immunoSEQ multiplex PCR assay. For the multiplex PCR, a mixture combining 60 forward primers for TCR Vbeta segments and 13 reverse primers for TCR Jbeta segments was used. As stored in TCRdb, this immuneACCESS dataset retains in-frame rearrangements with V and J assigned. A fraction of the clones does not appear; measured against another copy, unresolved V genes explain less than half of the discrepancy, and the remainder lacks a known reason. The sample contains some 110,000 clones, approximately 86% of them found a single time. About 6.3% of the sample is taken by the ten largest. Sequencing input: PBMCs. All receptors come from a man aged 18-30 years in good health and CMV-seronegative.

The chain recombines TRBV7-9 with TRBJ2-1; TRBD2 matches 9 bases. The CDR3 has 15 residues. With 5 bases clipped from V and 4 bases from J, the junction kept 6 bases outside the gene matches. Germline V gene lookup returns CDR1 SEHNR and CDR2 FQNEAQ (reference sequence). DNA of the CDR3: TGTGCCAGCAGCAAAACTAGCGGGTATTACAATGAGCAGTTCTTC. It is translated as CASSKTSGYYNEQFF.

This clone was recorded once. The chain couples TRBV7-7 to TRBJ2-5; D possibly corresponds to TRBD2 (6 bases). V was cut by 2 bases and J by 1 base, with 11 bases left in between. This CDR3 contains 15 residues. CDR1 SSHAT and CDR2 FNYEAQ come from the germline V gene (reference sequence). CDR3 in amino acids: CASSLRAGTQETQYF. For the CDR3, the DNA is TGTGCCAGCAGCTTACGGGCGGGAACCCAAGAGACCCAGTACTTC.

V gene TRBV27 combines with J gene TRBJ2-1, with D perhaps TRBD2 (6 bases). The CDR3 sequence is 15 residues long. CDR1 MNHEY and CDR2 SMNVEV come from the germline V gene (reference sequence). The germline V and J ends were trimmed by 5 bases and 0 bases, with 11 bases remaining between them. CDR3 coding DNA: TGTGCCAGCAGTAAAGCGGGTAGCTCCTACAATGAGCAGTTCTTC. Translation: CASSKAGSSYNEQFF.

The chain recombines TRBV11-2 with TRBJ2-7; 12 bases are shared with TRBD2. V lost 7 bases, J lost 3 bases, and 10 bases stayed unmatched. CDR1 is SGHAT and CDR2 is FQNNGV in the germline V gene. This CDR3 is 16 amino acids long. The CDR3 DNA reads TGTGCCAGCACTCGAACCCGACTAGCGGGAGACTACGAGCAGTACTTC. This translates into CASTRTRLAGDYEQYF.

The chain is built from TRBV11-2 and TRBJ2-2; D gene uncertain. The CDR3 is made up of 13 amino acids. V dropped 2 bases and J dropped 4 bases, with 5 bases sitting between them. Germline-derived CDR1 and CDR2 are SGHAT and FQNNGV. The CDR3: CASSLFLTGELFF. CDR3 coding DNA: TGTGCCAGCAGCTTATTTCTCACCGGGGAGCTGTTTTTT.

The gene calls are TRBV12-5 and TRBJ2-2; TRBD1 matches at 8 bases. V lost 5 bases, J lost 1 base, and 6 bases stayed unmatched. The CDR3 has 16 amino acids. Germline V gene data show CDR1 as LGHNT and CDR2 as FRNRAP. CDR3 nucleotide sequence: TGTGCTAGTGGTCTGCCAGGGGGCTGGAACACCGGGGAGCTGTTTTTT. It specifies CASGLPGGWNTGELFF.

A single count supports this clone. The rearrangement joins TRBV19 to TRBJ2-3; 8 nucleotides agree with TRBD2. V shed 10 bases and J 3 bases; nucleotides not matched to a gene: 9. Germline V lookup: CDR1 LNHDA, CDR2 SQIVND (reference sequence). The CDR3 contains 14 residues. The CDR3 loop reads CATSLGLETDTQYF. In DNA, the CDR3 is TGTGCCACATCCCTGGGACTAGAGACAGATACGCAGTATTTT.

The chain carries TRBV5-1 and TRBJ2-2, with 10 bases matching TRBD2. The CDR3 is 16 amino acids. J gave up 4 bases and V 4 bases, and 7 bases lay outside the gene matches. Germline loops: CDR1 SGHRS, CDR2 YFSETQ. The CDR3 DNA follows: TGCGCCAGCAGCGGAAGACTAGCGGGTACCACCGGGGAGCTGTTTTTT. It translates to CASSGRLAGTTGELFF.

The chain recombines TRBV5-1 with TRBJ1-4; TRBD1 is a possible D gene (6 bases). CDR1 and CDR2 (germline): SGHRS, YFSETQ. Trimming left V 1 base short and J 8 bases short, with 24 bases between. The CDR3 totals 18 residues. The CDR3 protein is CASSLTPNGHRVGEKLFF. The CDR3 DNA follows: TGCGCCAGCAGCTTGACCCCAAACGGGCACAGGGTGGGGGAAAAACTGTTTTTT. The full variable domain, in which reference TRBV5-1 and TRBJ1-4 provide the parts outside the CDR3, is KAGVTQTPRYLIKTRGQQVTLSCSPISGHRSVSWYQQTPGQGLQFLFEYFSETQRNKGNFPGRFSGRQFSNSRSEMNVSTLELGDSALYLCASSLTPNGHRVGEKLFFGSGTQLSVL.

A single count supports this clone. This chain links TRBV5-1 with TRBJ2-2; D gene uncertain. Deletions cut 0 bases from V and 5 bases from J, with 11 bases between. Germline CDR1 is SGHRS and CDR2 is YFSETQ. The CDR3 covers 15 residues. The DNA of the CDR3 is TGCGCCAGCAGCTTGGAGGATGAGAGGACCGGGGAGCTGTTTTTT. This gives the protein CASSLEDERTGELFF.

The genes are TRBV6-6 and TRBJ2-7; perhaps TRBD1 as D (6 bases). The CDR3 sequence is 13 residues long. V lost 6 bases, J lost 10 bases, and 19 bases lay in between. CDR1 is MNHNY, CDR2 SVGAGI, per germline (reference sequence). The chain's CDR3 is CASSRASGQSQYF. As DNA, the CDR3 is TGTGCCAGCAGCCGAGCCTCAGGACAGTCCCAGTACTTC.

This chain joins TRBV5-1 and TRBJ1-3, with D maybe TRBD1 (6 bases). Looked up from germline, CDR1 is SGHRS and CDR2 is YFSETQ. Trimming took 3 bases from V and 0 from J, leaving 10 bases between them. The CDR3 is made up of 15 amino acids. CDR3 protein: CASSWTVGSGNTIYF. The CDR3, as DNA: TGCGCCAGCAGCTGGACAGTAGGCTCTGGAAACACCATATATTTT.

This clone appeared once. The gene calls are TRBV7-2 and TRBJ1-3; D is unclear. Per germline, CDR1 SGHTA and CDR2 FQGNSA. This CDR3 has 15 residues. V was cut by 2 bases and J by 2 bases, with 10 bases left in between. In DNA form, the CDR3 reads TGTGCCAGCAGCTTAAGTCGAGATCCTGGAAACACCATATATTTT. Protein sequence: CASSLSRDPGNTIYF.